This TCR beta chain was found in a study of Ad26.COV2.S vaccination and SARS-CoV-2 variants (dated by TCRdb to 2020 to 2023). About the investigation overall: TCRbeta repertoire sequencing served as the tool for gauging how specific and how broad the SARS-CoV-2-reactive T cell receptors were following Ad26.COV2.S vaccination. The TCR-sequenced set comprised about 32 samples: 19 Ad26.COV2.S vaccine recipients, 5 placebo recipients and 8 SARS-CoV-2 convalescent individuals.

Overall results and qualifications from the work: The authors noted that total T cell responses may have been underestimated by the TCR breadth and depth analyses. Spike-specific TCR breadth was higher in Ad26.COV2.S recipients than in placebo recipients (P = 0.0014). Non-spike TCR breadth was comparable between vaccine and placebo recipients, consistent with the vaccine containing only spike. After vaccination, substantial breadth of spike-specific CD8+ and CD4+ T cell responses was reported.

The CDR3 numbers 15 residues from cysteine through phenylalanine. Of all the DNA, just the CDR3 is kept, 45 bases in frame from base 1. The germline ends are 19 bases apart after V is trimmed by 5 bases and J by 5 bases. CDR1 and CDR2 are read off the germline V gene as SGHNT and YENEEA. TCRbeta CDR3 regions were sequenced with the immunoSEQ Assay. After extraction, genomic DNA underwent amplification by bias-controlled multiplex PCR, followed by high-throughput sequencing. The authors' analysis ran thus. To quantify the absolute abundance of every unique TCRbeta CDR3 region, sequences were collapsed and filtered. T cell fraction was estimated by normalizing TCRbeta template counts to usable DNA, with usable DNA measured through amplification of reference genes found in all nucleated cells. Repertoire TCRs were annotated as SARS-CoV-2-specific when V gene, CDR3 amino acid sequence and J gene were exactly matched to a known reactive TCR set. The reference SARS-CoV-2 TCR set was derived from MIRA and filtered for enrichment in COVID-19-positive ImmuneCODE repertoires, a step that removed public or cross-reactive TCRs. Using the MIRA antigens, annotated TCRs were further analysed by specific ORF or by position within an ORF. Breadth was defined as annotated unique rearrangements over total unique productive rearrangements; depth was the summed frequency of those rearrangements. TCR breadth was compared between groups using two-sided Wilcoxon rank-sum tests. TCRdb carries this immuneACCESS record with in-frame sequences only. Its versions omit some clonotypes, under half of them owing to an unresolved V gene in the studies checked, with the rest unexplained. The V and J calls and the clone size are those of that table, but D and trimming were determined from the DNA. The sample contains about 87,000 clones, around 82% of them found a single time. Of the sample, more than 15% is held by the ten largest clones.

As to this clone: Its binding antigen is unknown. The record has no base qualities; no much larger clone is one base away.

What this sample's time point label stands for: individuals recovered from natural SARS-CoV-2 infection. This material consisted of peripheral blood, taken after recovery from COVID-19. The sequence was obtained from a human donor who had recovered from COVID-19. The sequence links TRBV11-3 to TRBJ2-7; a tentative D call is TRBD2 (7 bases match). DNA sequence: TGTGCCAGCAGCCAATCCTGGAGGGGGGGAAACGAGCAGTACTTC. It is translated as CASSQSWRGGNEQYF. Outside the CDR3, residues come from the reference TRBV11-3 and TRBJ2-7 proteins, so the full variable domain is: EAGVVQSPRYKIIEKKQPVAFWCNPISGHNTLYWYLQNLGQGPELLIRYENEEAVDDSQLPKDRFSAERLKGVDSTLKIQPAELGDSAVYLCASSQSWRGGNEQYFGPGTRLTVT.